This T cell receptor beta chain was sequenced during a study of OX40 agonist ivuxolimab in advanced cancers. The assay was immunoSEQ multiplex PCR, and TCRdb's table has in-frame clones only and misses some. The table includes 30,000 to 40,000 clones, more than 70% detected once. CDR1 SQVTM and CDR2 ANQGSEA come from the germline V gene. The CDR3 extends over 13 amino acids. The trim removed 7 bases at V and 4 bases at J, leaving 10 bases unmatched. The source of this sequence is an adult with an advanced solid tumor such as melanoma, head and neck, liver or kidney cancer. The starting material was CD4+ or CD8+ T cells sorted from blood, obtained in a trial of the OX40 agonist ivuxolimab. The genes are TRBV29-1 and TRBJ2-7; 7 nucleotides agree with TRBD1. CDR3 amino acids: CSARTGVGYEQYF. As DNA, the CDR3 is TGCAGCGCGAGGACAGGCGTCGGGTACGAGCAGTACTTC.